This T cell receptor beta chain was captured by sequencing in a study of T cells in Graves' hyperthyroidism and ophthalmopathy. Study information: Peripheral blood specimens were obtained at initial diagnosis, prior to any treatment. Study findings and constraints: Stable hyperthyroidism was separated from ophthalmopathy by a model based on 13 V-J features. Model predictions of ophthalmopathy came a median 6.5 months before onset.

Amplification targeted TCR beta CDR3 regions from RNA transcripts. TCR CDR3 underwent first-round RT-PCR with the HTBI primer set. Using its own MiXCR run on the multiplex PCR reads, TCRdb lists one record per CDR3 protein. This sample has about 770,000 distinct CDR3 sequences, with around 20% found just once. V shed 3 bases and J shed 7 bases, with 9 bases lying between them. This CDR3 has 12 amino acids. CDR1 and CDR2 (germline): MNHEY, SMNVEV (reference sequence). Worth noting for this clonotype: Its target is unknown.

Subjects aged 18 to 65 presented with newly diagnosed hyperthyroidism of less than 2 months' duration. The sample comprised blood. The clonotype originates from a woman in her forties or fifties with Graves' hyperthyroidism that later progressed to Graves' ophthalmopathy. V is TRBV27 and J is TRBJ2-5; D ambiguous. CDR3 protein: CASSFTSGTQYF. The CDR3 DNA follows: TGTGCCAGCAGTTTCACGTCGGGGACCCAGTACTTC.